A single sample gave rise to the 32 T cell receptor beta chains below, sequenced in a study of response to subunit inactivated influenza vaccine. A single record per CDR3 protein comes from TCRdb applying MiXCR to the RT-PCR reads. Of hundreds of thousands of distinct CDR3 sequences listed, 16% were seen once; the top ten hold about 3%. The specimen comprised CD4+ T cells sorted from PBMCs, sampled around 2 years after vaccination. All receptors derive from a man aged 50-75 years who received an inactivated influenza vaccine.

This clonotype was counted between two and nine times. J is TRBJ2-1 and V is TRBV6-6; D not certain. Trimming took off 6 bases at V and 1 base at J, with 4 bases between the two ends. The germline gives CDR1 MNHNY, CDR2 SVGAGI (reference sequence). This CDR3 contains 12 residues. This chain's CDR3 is CASRPSYNEQFF. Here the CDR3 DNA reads TGTGCCAGCAGACCATCCTACAATGAGCAGTTCTTC.

For the CDR3, the DNA is TGTGCCAGCAGCCAAGATTTCCCAACTAATGAAAAACTGTTTTTT. Protein: CASSQDFPTNEKLFF. J is TRBJ1-4 and V is TRBV3-1; D is uncertain. CDR1 is LGHDT and CDR2 is YNNKEL in the germline V gene (reference sequence). V shed 0 bases and J shed 0 bases, with 5 bases lying between them. The CDR3 is made up of 15 amino acids. Full variable domain (rest looked up from reference TRBV3-1 and TRBJ1-4): DTAVSQTPKYLVTQMGNDKSIKCEQNLGHDTMYWYKQDSKKFLKIMFSYNNKELIINETVPNRFSPKSPDKAHLNLHINSLELGDSAVYFCASSQDFPTNEKLFFGSGTQLSVL.

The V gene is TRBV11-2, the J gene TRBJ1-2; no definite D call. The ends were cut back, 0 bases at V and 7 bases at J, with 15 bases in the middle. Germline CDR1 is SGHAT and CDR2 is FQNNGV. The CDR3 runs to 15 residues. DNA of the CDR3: TGTGCCAGCAGCTTAGATATTTGGGCAATTGCTGGCTACACCTTC. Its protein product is CASSLDIWAIAGYTF.

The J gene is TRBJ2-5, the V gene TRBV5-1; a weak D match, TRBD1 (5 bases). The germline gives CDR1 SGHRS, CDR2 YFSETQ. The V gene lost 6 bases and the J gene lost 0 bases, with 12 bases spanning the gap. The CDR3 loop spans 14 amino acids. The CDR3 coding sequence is TGCGCCAGCACCCAACAGGATAACCAAGAGACCCAGTACTTC. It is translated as CASTQQDNQETQYF.

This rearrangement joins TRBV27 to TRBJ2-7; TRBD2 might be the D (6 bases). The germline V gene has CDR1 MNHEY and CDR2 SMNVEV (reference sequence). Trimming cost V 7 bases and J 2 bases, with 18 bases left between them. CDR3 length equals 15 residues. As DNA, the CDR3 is TGTGCCAGCAAAATAGGAGGGGCAGGCCCCTACGAGCAGTACTTC. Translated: CASKIGGAGPYEQYF.

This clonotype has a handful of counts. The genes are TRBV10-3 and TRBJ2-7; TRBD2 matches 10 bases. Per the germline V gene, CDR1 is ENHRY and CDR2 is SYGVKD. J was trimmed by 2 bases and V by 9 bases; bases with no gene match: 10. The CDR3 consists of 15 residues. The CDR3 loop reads CAIRGPSGSAYEQYF. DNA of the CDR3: TGTGCCATACGAGGGCCTAGCGGGAGCGCCTACGAGCAGTACTTC.

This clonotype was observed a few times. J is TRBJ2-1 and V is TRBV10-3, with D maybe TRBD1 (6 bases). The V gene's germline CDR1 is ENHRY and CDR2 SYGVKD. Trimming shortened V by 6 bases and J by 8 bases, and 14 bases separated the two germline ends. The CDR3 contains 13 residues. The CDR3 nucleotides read TGTGCCATCAGCACAACAGGGTTCGATGAGCAGTTCTTC. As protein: CAISTTGFDEQFF.

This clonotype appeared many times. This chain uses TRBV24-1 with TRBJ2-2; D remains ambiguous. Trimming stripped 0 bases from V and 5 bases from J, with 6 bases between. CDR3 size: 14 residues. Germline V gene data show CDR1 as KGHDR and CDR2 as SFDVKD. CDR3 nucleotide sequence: TGTGCCACCAGTGATTTGATGGGAACCGGGGAGCTGTTTTTT. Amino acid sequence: CATSDLMGTGELFF.

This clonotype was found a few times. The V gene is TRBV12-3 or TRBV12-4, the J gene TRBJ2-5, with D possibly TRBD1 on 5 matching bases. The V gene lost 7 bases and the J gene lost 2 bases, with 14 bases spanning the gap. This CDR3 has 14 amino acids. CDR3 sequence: CASKWRTTQETQYF. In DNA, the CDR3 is TGTGCCAGCAAATGGCGGACAACGCAAGAGACCCAGTACTTC.

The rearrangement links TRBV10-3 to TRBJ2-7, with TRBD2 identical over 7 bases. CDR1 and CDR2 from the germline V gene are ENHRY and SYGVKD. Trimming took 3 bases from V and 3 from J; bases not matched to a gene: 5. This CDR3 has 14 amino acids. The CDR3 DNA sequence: TGTGCCATCAGTGACGGCGGGAGAATCTACGAGCAGTACTTC. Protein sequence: CAISDGGRIYEQYF.

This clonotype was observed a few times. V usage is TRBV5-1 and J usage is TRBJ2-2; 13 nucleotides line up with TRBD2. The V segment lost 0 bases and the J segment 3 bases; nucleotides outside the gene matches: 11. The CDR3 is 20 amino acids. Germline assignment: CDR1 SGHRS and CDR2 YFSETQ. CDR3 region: CASSLATSGGPYADTGELFF. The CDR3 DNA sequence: TGCGCCAGCAGCTTGGCGACTAGCGGGGGGCCTTATGCCGACACCGGGGAGCTGTTTTTT. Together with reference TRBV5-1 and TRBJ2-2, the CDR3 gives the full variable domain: KAGVTQTPRYLIKTRGQQVTLSCSPISGHRSVSWYQQTPGQGLQFLFEYFSETQRNKGNFPGRFSGRQFSNSRSEMNVSTLELGDSALYLCASSLATSGGPYADTGELFFGEGSRLTVL.

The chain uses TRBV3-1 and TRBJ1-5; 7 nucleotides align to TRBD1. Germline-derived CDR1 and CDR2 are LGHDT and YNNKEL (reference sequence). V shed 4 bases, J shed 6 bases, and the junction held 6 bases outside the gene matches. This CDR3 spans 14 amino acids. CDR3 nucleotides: TGTGCCAGCAGCCGGGACAGTGGGATTCAGCCCCAGCATTTT. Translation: CASSRDSGIQPQHF.

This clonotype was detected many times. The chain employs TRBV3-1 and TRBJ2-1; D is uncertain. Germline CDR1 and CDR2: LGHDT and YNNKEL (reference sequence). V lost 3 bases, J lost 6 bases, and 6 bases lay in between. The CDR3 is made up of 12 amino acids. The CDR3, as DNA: TGTGCCAGCAGCCAGTCGGGCAATGAGCAGTTCTTC. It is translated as CASSQSGNEQFF.

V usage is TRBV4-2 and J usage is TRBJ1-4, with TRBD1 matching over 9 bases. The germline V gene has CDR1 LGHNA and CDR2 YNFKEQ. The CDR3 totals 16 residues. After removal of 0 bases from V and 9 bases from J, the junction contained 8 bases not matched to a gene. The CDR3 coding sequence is TGTGCCAGCAGCCAAGAGGTGGGACAGGGCGGTAAAAAACTGTTTTTT. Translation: CASSQEVGQGGKKLFF.

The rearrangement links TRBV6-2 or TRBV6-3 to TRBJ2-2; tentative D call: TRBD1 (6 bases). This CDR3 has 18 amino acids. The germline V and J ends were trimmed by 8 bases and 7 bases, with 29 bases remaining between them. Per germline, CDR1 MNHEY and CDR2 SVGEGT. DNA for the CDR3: TGTGCCAGCTTACCTGCGCTGAGCAGGGGCTACGTCGGCGGGGAGCTGTTTTTT. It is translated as CASLPALSRGYVGGELFF.

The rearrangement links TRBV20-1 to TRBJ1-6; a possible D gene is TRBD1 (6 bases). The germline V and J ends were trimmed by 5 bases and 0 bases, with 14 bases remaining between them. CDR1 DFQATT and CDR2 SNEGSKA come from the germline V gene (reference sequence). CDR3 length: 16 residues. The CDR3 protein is CSARPRGSSYNSPLHF. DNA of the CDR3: TGCAGTGCTCGCCCAAGGGGGTCCTCCTATAATTCACCCCTCCACTTT.

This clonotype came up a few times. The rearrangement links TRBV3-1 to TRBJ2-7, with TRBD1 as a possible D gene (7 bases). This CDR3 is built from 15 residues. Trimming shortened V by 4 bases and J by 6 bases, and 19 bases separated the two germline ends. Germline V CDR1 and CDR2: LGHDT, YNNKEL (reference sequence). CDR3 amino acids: CASSPRQGGSAEQYF. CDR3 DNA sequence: TGTGCCAGCAGCCCCCGGCAGGGGGGATCCGCCGAGCAGTACTTC.

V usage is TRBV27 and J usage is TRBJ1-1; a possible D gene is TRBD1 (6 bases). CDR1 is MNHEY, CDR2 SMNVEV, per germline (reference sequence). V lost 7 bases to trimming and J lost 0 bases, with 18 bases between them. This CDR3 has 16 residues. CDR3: CASISGGSVLNTEAFF. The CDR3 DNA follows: TGTGCCAGCATCTCTGGGGGCTCAGTTTTGAACACTGAAGCTTTCTTT.

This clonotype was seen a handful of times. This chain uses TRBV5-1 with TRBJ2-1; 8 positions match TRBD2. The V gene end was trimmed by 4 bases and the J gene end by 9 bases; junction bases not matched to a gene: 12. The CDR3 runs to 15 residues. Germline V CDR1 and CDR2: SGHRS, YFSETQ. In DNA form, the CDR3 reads TGCGCCAGCAGCACCCAGACGGGTAGCGGGGCTGAGCAGTTCTTC. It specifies CASSTQTGSGAEQFF.

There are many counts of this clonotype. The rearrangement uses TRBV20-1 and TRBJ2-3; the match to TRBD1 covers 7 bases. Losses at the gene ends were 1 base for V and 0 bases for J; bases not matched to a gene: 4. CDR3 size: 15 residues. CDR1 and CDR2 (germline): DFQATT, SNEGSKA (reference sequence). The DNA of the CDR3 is TGCAGTGCTAGAGGACAGGGCGGAAGCACAGATACGCAGTATTTT. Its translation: CSARGQGGSTDTQYF.

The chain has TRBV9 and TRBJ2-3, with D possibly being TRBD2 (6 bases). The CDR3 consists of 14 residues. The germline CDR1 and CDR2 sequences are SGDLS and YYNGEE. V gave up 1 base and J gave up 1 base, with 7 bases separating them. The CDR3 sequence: CASSVRERTDTQYF. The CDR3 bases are TGTGCCAGCAGCGTACGGGAGCGCACAGATACGCAGTATTTT.

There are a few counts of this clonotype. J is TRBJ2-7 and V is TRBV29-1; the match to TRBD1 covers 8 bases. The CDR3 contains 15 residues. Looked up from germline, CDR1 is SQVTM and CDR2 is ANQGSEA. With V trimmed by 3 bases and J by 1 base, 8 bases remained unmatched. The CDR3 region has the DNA TGCAGCGTTGAGGTCGACAGGGGCCATTCCTACGAGCAGTACTTC. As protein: CSVEVDRGHSYEQYF.

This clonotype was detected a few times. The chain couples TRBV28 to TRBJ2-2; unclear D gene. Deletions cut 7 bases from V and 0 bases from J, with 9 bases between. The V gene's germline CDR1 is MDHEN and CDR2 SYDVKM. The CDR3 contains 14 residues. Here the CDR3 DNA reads TGTGCCAGCAAGACTCAAACGAACACCGGGGAGCTGTTTTTT. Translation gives CASKTQTNTGELFF.

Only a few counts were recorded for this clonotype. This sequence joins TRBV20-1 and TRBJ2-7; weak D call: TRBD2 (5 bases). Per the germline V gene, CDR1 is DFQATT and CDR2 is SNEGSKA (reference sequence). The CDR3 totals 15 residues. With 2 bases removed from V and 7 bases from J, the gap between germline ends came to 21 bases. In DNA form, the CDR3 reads TGCAGTGCTAGACGTGAAGCGGACTGGGATGGGGAGCAGTACTTC. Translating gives CSARREADWDGEQYF.

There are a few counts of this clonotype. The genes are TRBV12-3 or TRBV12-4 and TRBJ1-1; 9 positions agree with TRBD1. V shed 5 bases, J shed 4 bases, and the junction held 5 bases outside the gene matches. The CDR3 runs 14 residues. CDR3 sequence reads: CASSQGQGITEAFF. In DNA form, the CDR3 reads TGTGCCAGCAGTCAGGGACAGGGTATCACTGAAGCTTTCTTT.

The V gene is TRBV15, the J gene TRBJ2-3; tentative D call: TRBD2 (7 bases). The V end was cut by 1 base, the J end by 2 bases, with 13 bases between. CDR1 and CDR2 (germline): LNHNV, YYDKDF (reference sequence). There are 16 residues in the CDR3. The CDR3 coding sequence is TGTGCCACCAGCAGAGGACGGGGGGCAGCCACAGATACGCAGTATTTT. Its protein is CATSRGRGAATDTQYF.

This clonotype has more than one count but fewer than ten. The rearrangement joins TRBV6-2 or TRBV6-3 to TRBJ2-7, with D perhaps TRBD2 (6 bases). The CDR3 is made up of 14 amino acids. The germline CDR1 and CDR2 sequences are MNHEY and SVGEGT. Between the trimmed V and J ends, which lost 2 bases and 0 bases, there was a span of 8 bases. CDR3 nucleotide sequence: TGTGCCAGCAGTTACGGGACTCCCTCCTACGAGCAGTACTTC. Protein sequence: CASSYGTPSYEQYF.

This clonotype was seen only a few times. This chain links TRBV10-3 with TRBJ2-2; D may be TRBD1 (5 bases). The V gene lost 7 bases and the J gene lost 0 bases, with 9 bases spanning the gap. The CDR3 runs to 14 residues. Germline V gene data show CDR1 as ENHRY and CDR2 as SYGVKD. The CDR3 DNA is TGTGCCATCATGCAAGGGGCGAACACCGGGGAGCTGTTTTTT. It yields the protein CAIMQGANTGELFF.

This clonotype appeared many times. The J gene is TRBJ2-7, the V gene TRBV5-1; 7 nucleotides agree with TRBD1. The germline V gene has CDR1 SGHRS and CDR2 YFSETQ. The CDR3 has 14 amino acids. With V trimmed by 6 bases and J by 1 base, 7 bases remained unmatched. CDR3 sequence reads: CASTVGDRSYEQYF. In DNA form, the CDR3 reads TGCGCCAGCACCGTGGGGGACAGATCCTACGAGCAGTACTTC.

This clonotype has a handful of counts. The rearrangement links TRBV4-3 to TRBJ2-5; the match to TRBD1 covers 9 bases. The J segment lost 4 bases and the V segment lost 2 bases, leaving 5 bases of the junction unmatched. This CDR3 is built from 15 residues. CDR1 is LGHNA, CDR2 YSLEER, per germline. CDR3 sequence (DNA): TGCGCCAGCAGCCAATTAGGACAGGGGAGAGAGACCCAGTACTTC. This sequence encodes CASSQLGQGRETQYF.

The CDR3 protein is CASRYSGANVLTF. CDR3 nucleotides: TGTGCCAGTAGATACTCTGGGGCCAACGTCCTGACTTTC. This chain links TRBV19 with TRBJ2-6, with D unresolved. Germline CDR1 is LNHDA and CDR2 is SQIVND (reference sequence). V lost 6 bases to trimming and J lost 0 bases, with 3 bases between them. The CDR3 has 13 amino acids.

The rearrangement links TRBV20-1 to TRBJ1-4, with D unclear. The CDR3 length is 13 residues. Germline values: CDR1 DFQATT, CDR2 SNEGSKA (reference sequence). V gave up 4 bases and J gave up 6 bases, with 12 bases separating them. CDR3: CSAKRGPDEKLFF. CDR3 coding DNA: TGCAGTGCTAAGCGGGGTCCCGATGAAAAACTGTTTTTT.